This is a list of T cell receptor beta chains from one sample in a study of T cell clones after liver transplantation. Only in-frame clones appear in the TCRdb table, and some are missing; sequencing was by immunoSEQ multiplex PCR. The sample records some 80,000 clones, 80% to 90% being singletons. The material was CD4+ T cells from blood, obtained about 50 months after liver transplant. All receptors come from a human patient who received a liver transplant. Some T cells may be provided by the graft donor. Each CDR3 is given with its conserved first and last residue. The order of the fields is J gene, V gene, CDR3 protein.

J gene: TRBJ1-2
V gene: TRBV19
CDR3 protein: CASRTTTGGGYTF

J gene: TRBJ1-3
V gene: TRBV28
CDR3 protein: CASINGGAGNTIYF

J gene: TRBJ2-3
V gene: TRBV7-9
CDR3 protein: CASSLIVRGDTQYF

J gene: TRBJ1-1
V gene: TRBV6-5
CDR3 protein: CASSYQGGTEAFF

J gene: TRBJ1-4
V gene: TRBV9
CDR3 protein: CASSVGSGTNEKLFF

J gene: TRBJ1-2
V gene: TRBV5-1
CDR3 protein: CASSFRVPPEYTF

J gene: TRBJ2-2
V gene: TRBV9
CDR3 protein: CASSVGGLAGTGELFF

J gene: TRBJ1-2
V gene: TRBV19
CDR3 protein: CASSRRDRGGDGNGYTF

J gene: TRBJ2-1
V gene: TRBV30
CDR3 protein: CAWSVPQENEQFF

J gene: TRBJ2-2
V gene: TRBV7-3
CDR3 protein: CASRRPGLAGQTGELFF

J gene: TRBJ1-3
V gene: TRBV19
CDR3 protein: CASSIGSSGNTIYF

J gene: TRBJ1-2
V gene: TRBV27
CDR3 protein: CASSLGRGTNYGYTF

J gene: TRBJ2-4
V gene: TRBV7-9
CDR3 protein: CASSLGQGGHIQYF

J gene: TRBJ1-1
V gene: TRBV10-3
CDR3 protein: CAISEGRLAEAFF

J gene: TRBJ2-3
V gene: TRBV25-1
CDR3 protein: CASKSEATQYF

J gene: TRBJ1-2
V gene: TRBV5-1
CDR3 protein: CASSSGTGSVYGYTF

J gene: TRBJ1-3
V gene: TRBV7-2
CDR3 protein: CASSHEPGNTIYF

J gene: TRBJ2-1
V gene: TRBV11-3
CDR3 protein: CASSLDMRYEQFF

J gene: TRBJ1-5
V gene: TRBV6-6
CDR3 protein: CASSYGGLQPQHF

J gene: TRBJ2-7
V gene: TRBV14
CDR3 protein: CASSNSGLAGTYEQYF

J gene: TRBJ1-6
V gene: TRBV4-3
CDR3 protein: CASSQDGAGSYNSPLHF

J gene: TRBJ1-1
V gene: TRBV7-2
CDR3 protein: CASSFGRNTEAFF

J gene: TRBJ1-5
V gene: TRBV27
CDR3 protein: CASSFQGRRDQPQHF

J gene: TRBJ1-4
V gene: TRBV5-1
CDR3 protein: CASQTGTTNEKLFF

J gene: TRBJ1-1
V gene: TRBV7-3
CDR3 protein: CASSLMGQGTEAFF

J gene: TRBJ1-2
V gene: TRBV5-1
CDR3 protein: CARVGTDNGYTF

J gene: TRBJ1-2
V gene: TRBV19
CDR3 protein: CASSLGQGTGGYTF